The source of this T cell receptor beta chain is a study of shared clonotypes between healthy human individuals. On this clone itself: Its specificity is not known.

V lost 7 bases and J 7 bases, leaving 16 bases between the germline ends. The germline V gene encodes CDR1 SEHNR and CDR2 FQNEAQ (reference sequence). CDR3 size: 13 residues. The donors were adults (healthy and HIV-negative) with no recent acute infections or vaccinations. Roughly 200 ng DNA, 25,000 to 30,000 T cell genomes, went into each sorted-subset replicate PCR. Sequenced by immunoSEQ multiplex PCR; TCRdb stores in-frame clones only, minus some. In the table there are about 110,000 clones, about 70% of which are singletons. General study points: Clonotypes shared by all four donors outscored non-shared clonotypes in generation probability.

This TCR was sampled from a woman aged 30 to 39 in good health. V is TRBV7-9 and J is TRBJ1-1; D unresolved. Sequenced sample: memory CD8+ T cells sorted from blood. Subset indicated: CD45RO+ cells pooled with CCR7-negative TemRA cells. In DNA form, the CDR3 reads TGTGCCAGCAACCCCGCTGCGGGAATTGAAGCTTTCTTT. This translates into CASNPAAGIEAFF.